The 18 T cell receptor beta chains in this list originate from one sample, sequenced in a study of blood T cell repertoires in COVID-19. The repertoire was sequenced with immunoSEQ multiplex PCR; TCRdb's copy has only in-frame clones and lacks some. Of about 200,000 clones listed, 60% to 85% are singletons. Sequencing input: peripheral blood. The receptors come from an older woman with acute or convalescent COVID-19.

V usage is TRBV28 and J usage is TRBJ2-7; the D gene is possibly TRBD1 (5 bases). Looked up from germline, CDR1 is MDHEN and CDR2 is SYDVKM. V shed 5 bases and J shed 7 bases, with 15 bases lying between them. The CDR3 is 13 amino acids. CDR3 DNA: TGTGCCAGCAGTCCACGACAGCCTGGGGAGCAGTACTTC. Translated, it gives CASSPRQPGEQYF.

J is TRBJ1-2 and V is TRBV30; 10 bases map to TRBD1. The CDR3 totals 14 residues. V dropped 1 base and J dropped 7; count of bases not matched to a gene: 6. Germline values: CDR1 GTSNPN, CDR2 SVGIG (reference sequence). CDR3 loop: CAWSAPDRGAGYTF. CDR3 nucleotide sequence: TGTGCCTGGAGTGCCCCGGACAGGGGGGCTGGCTACACCTTC.

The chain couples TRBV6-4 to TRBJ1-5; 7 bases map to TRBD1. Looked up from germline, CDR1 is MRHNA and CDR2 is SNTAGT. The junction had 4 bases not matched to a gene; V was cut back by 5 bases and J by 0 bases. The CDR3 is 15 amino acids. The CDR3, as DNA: TGTGCCAGCAGTTGCCAGGGGGATAGCAATCAGCCCCAGCATTTT. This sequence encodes CASSCQGDSNQPQHF.

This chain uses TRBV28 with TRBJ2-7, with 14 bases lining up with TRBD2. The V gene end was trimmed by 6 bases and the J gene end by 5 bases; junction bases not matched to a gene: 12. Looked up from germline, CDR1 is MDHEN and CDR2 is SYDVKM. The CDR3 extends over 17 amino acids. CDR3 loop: CASRSIGTSGSNDEQYF. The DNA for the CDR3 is TGTGCCAGCAGGTCCATTGGGACTAGCGGGAGTAACGACGAGCAGTACTTC.

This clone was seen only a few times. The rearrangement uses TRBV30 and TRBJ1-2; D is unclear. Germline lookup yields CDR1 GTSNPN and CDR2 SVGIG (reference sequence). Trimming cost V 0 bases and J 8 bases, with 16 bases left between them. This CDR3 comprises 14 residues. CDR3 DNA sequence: TGTGCCTGGAGTGTAGGCAGGATTCATGGGGGCTACACCTTC. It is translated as CAWSVGRIHGGYTF. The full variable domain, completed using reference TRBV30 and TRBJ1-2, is SQTIHQWPATLVQPVGSPLSLECTVEGTSNPNLYWYRQAAGRGLQLLFYSVGIGQISSEVPQNLSASRPQDRQFILSSKKLLLSDSGFYLCAWSVGRIHGGYTFGSGTRLTVV.

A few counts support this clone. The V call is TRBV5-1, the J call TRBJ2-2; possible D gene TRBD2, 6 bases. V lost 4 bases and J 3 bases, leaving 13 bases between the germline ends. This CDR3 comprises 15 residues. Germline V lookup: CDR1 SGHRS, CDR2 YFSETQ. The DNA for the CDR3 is TGCGCCAGCAGCGGCGGCGGGGCCGACACCGGGGAGCTGTTTTTT. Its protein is CASSGGGADTGELFF.

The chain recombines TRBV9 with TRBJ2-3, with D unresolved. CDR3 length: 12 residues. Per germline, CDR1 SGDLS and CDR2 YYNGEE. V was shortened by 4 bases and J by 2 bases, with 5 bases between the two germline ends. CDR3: CASSQITDTQYF. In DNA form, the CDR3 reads TGTGCCAGCAGCCAAATCACAGATACGCAGTATTTT.

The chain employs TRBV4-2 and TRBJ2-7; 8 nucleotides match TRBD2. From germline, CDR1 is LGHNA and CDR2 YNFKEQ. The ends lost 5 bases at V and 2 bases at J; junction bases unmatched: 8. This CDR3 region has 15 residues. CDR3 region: CASSSRAGGAYEQYF. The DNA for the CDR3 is TGTGCCAGCAGCTCGAGGGCGGGAGGCGCCTACGAGCAGTACTTC.

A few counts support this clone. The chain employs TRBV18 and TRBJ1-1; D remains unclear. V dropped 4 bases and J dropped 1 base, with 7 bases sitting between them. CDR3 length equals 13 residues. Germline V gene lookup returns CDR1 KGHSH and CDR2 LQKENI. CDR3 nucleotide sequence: TGTGCCAGCTCACTTACACCGAACACTGAAGCTTTCTTT. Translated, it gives CASSLTPNTEAFF. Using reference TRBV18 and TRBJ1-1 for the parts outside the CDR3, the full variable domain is NAGVMQNPRHLVRRRGQEARLRCSPMKGHSHVYWYRQLPEEGLKFMVYLQKENIIDESGMPKERFSAEFPKEGPSILRIQQVVRGDSAAYFCASSLTPNTEAFFGQGTRLTVV.

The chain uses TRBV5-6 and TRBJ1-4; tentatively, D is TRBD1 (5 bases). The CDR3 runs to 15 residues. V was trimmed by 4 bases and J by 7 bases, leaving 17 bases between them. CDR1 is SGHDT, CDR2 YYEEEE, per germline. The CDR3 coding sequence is TGTGCCAGCAGCGGCGATGGGGGGTCTGGTGAAAAACTGTTTTTT. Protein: CASSGDGGSGEKLFF.

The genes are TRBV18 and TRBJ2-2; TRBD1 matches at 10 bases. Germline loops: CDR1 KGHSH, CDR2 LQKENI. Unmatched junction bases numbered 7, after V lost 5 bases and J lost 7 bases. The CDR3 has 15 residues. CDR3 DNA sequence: TGTGCCAGCTCATCAGGGACAGGGGCCGACGGGGAGCTGTTTTTT. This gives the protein CASSSGTGADGELFF. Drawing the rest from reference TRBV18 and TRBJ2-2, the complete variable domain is NAGVMQNPRHLVRRRGQEARLRCSPMKGHSHVYWYRQLPEEGLKFMVYLQKENIIDESGMPKERFSAEFPKEGPSILRIQQVVRGDSAAYFCASSSGTGADGELFFGEGSRLTVL.

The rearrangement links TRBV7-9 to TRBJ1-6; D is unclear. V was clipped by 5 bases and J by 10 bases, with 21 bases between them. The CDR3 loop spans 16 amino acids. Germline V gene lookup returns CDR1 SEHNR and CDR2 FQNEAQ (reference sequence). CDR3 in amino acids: CASSGISGRFRSPLHF. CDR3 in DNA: TGTGCCAGCAGCGGCATTTCGGGGAGGTTTCGATCACCCCTCCACTTT.

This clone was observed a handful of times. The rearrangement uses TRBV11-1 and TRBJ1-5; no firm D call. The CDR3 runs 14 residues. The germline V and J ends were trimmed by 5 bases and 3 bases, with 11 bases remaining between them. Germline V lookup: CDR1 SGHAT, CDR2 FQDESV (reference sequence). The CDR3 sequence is CASSPAGNNQPQHF. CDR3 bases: TGTGCCAGCAGCCCGGCGGGGAACAATCAGCCCCAGCATTTT.

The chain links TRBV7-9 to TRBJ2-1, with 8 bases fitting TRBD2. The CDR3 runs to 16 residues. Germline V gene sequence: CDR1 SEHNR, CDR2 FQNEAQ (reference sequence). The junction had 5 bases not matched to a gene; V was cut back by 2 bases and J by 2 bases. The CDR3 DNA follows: TGTGCCAGCAGCTTAAGGCGGGAGGTGGCCTACAATGAGCAGTTCTTC. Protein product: CASSLRREVAYNEQFF. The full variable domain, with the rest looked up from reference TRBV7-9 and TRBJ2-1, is DTGVSQNPRHKITKRGQNVTFRCDPISEHNRLYWYRQTLGQGPEFLTYFQNEAQLEKSRLLSDRFSAERPKGSFSTLEIQRTEQGDSAMYLCASSLRREVAYNEQFFGPGTRLTVL.

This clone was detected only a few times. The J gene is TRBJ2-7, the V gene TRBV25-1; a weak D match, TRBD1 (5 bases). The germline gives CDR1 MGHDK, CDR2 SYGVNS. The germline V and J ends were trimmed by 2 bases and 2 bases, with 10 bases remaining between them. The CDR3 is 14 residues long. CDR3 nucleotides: TGTGCCAGCAGTGAAGTCAGGGATCCCTACGAGCAGTACTTC. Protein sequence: CASSEVRDPYEQYF.

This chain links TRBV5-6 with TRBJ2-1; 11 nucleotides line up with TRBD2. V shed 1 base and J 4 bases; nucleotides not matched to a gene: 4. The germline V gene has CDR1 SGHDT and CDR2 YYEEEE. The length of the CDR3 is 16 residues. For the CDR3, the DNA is TGTGCCAGCAGCTTGACTGGGACTAGCGGTTACAATGAGCAGTTCTTC. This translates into CASSLTGTSGYNEQFF.

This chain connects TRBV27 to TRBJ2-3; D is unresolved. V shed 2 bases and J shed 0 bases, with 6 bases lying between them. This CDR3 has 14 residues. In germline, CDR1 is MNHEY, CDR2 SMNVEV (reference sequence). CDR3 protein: CASSLMASTDTQYF. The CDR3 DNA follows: TGTGCCAGCAGTTTAATGGCTAGCACAGATACGCAGTATTTT.

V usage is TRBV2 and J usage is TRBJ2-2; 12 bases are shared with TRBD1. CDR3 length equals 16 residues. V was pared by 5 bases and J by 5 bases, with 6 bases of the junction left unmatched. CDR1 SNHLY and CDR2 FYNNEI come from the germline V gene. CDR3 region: CASSRGQGAGTGELFF. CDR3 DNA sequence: TGTGCCAGCAGTAGGGGACAGGGGGCGGGAACCGGGGAGCTGTTTTTT.